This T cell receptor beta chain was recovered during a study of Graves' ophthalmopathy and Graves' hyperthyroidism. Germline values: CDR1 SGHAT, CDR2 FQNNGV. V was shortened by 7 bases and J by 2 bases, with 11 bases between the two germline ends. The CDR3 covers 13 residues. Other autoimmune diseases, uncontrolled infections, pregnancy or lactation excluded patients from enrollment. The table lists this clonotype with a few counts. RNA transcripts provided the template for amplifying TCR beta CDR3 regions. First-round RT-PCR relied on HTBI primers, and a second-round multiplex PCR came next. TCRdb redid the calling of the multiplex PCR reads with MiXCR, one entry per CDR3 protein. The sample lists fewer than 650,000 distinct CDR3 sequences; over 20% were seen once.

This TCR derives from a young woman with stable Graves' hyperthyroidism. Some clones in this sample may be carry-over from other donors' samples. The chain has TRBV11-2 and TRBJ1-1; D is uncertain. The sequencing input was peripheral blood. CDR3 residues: CASKNPQNTEAFF. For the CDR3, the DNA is TGTGCCAGCAAAAACCCCCAAAACACTGAAGCTTTCTTT.